The 22 T cell receptor beta chains given below trace back to one sample, sequenced in a study of T cells in localized non-small cell lung cancer. The method was immunoSEQ multiplex PCR; TCRdb's version includes in-frame clones alone and lacks a portion of them. The data contain over 35,000 clones, 81% of them singletons. The starting material was peripheral blood mononuclear cells, obtained before any cancer treatment. Receptor source: a male donor aged 60 or over with stage II lung adenocarcinoma.

The chain links TRBV6-1 to TRBJ1-2; the D gene is possibly TRBD1 (6 bases). Germline-derived CDR1 and CDR2 are MNHNS and SASEGT. Trimming stripped 8 bases from V and 5 bases from J, with 12 bases between. The length of the CDR3 is 12 residues. CDR3 residues: CASRGTGYGYTF. The CDR3 nucleotides read TGTGCCAGCCGGGGTACAGGGTATGGCTACACCTTC.

There are a few counts of this clone. The rearrangement uses TRBV6-1 and TRBJ2-2; D unclear. Germline V gene data show CDR1 as MNHNS and CDR2 as SASEGT. The CDR3 is 15 residues long. V gave up 4 bases and J gave up 4 bases, with 13 bases separating them. The CDR3, as DNA: TGTGCCAGCAGTGTTACTACAGCCGGCACCGGGGAGCTGTTTTTT. It yields the protein CASSVTTAGTGELFF.

V gene TRBV5-5 combines with J gene TRBJ1-1; the D gene is possibly TRBD1 (6 bases). The CDR3 contains 17 residues. CDR1 and CDR2 (germline): SGHKS, YYEKEE (reference sequence). Deletions cut 3 bases from V and 2 bases from J, with 20 bases between. The CDR3 spells CASSWGMGTLGNTEAFF. CDR3 coding DNA: TGTGCCAGCAGCTGGGGGATGGGGACACTAGGAAACACTGAAGCTTTCTTT.

This clone is classed as medium-sized (0.01 to 0.1%). The chain joins TRBV25-1 to TRBJ1-2, with unresolved D. The CDR3 runs to 13 residues. Trimming left V 8 bases short and J 8 bases short, with 18 bases between. From germline, CDR1 is MGHDK and CDR2 SYGVNS. CDR3 loop: CASPHGRQYGYTF. In DNA, the CDR3 is TGTGCCAGCCCCCACGGTCGGCAGTACGGCTACACCTTC.

The chain employs TRBV2 and TRBJ1-5; D might be TRBD1 (5 bases). Trimming removed 3 bases at V and 4 bases at J, with 13 bases between. The CDR3 has 15 residues. CDR1 is SNHLY and CDR2 is FYNNEI in the germline V gene. The CDR3 DNA is TGTGCCAGCAGTGAGGTCAAGGGACTGAATCAGCCCCAGCATTTT. The encoded protein is CASSEVKGLNQPQHF.

Written as DNA, the CDR3 is TGCGCCAGCAGTGATATTGGACAGGCTTCCTACGAGCAGTACTTC. Its translation is CASSDIGQASYEQYF. The J gene is TRBJ2-7, the V gene TRBV10-2; TRBD1 matches at 7 bases. V shed 3 bases, J shed 1 base, and the junction held 6 bases outside the gene matches. The germline CDR1 and CDR2 sequences are WSHSY and SAAADI. The CDR3 contains 15 residues.

The chain links TRBV14 to TRBJ2-7; the D is unclear. CDR3 length equals 16 residues. Trimming removed 1 base from V and 3 bases from J, with 16 bases in between. CDR1 is SGHDN and CDR2 is FVKESK in the germline V gene. The CDR3 DNA is TGTGCCAGCAGCCAAGGAAGGGAAAAGGTGGGCTACGAGCAGTACTTC. It specifies CASSQGREKVGYEQYF.

This chain joins TRBV6-1 and TRBJ2-5; no firm D call. The CDR3 spans 11 residues. V was trimmed by 8 bases and J by 5 bases, leaving 9 bases between them. Germline CDR1 reads MNHNS; CDR2 reads SASEGT. The CDR3 DNA reads as TGTGCCAGCGCAGTCGGGGAGACCCAGTACTTC. Residues: CASAVGETQYF.

The chain employs TRBV5-1 and TRBJ1-5, with 12 bases lining up with TRBD1. J was trimmed by 6 bases and V by 0 bases; bases with no gene match: 4. The CDR3 sequence is 16 residues long. Germline CDR1 and CDR2: SGHRS and YFSETQ. CDR3 sequence: CASSLDGTGGGQPQHF. The CDR3, as DNA: TGCGCCAGCAGCTTGGACGGGACAGGGGGCGGTCAGCCCCAGCATTTT.

The V and J genes are TRBV27 and TRBJ2-2; TRBD2 might be the D (6 bases). The CDR3 length is 14 residues. V lost 4 bases to trimming and J lost 13 bases, with 19 bases between them. Germline CDR1 MNHEY, CDR2 SMNVEV (reference sequence). CDR3 residues: CASSSPIGRGRLFF. Here the CDR3 DNA reads TGTGCCAGCAGTTCTCCCATAGGACGGGGGAGGCTGTTTTTT.

The chain carries TRBV25-1 and TRBJ2-2; no clear D gene. Trimming shortened V by 5 bases and J by 6 bases, and 4 bases separated the two germline ends. There are 11 residues in the CDR3. The germline gives CDR1 MGHDK, CDR2 SYGVNS. The CDR3 nucleotides read TGTGCCAGCAGTTTATCCGGGGAGCTGTTTTTT. Translating gives CASSLSGELFF.

V is TRBV7-9 and J is TRBJ2-3, with a tentative D call TRBD1 (5 bases). Germline V gene data show CDR1 as SEHNR and CDR2 as FQNEAQ (reference sequence). The CDR3 loop spans 13 amino acids. The germline V and J ends were trimmed by 7 bases and 3 bases, with 11 bases remaining between them. CDR3 bases: TGTGCCAGCAAGACAGAAACTACAGATACGCAGTATTTT. This codes for CASKTETTDTQYF.

The rearrangement uses TRBV5-1 and TRBJ2-1; D ambiguous. The V end was cut by 4 bases, the J end by 0 bases, with 11 bases between. Germline lookup yields CDR1 SGHRS and CDR2 YFSETQ. CDR3 length: 15 residues. CDR3 amino acids: CASSTLGNSYNEQFF. The DNA of the CDR3 is TGCGCCAGCAGCACCCTAGGAAACTCCTACAATGAGCAGTTCTTC.

The chain is built from TRBV5-4 and TRBJ1-5; maybe TRBD1 (5 bases). V gave up 0 bases and J gave up 7 bases, with 8 bases separating them. The CDR3 sequence is 13 residues long. Germline V CDR1 and CDR2: SGHNT, YYREEE (reference sequence). The CDR3 nucleotides read TGTGCCAGCAGCTTGGGGGGGGAACAGCCCCAGCATTTT. The encoded protein is CASSLGGEQPQHF.

In this sample, this clone turned up once. Written as DNA, the CDR3 is TGCAGCGTTGCCTCTGCGACGTCCTACAATGAGCAGTTCTTC. Translating it yields CSVASATSYNEQFF. The chain combines TRBV29-1 with TRBJ2-1; D not certain. Germline V gene data show CDR1 as SQVTM and CDR2 as ANQGSEA. The CDR3 is 14 amino acids. The V end lost 4 bases, the J end lost 1 base, and 11 bases lay between the germline ends.

The chain has TRBV10-2 and TRBJ2-1; no clear D gene. V was cut by 6 bases and J by 8 bases, with 8 bases left in between. This CDR3 is built from 11 residues. From germline, CDR1 is WSHSY and CDR2 SAAADI. For the CDR3, the DNA is TGCGCCAGCAGGGGTATCGATGAGCAGTTCTTC. Translation: CASRGIDEQFF.

The gene calls are TRBV7-2 and TRBJ2-3; D is perhaps TRBD1 or TRBD2 (6 bases each). CDR3 size: 15 residues. V lost 2 bases and J 1 base, leaving 10 bases between the germline ends. Germline CDR1 reads SGHTA; CDR2 reads FQGNSA. CDR3 sequence (DNA): TGTGCCAGCAGCTTAATTGGGGGGCGCACAGATACGCAGTATTTT. Amino acids: CASSLIGGRTDTQYF.

The rearrangement links TRBV19 to TRBJ2-2; D remains unclear. Germline-derived CDR1 and CDR2 are LNHDA and SQIVND (reference sequence). The CDR3 has 14 amino acids. Between the trimmed V and J ends, which lost 4 bases and 1 base, there was a span of 7 bases. The CDR3 DNA is TGTGCCAGTAGTAGGGTGGGGAACACCGGGGAGCTGTTTTTT. It yields the protein CASSRVGNTGELFF.

The rearrangement joins TRBV11-3 to TRBJ2-6; D unresolved. Germline V gives CDR1 SGHNT, CDR2 YENEEA. V was clipped by 5 bases and J by 0 bases, with 11 bases between them. The CDR3 totals 16 residues. CDR3 protein: CASSPGVGSGANVLTF. As DNA, the CDR3 is TGTGCCAGCAGCCCTGGTGTGGGCTCTGGGGCCAACGTCCTGACTTTC. The full variable domain, rest sourced from reference TRBV11-3 and TRBJ2-6, is EAGVVQSPRYKIIEKKQPVAFWCNPISGHNTLYWYLQNLGQGPELLIRYENEEAVDDSQLPKDRFSAERLKGVDSTLKIQPAELGDSAVYLCASSPGVGSGANVLTFGAGSRLTVL.

In the case of this clone: Since a much larger clone is just one base distant, this may be a read error. The chain links TRBV11-2 to TRBJ1-2, with D tentatively TRBD1 (5 bases). The CDR3 spans 13 residues. V shed 3 bases and J shed 2 bases, with 7 bases lying between them. Germline V gene data show CDR1 as SGHAT and CDR2 as FQNNGV. CDR3 coding DNA: TGTGCCAGCAGCTTCGACAGAAACTATGGCTACACCTTC. Protein product: CASSFDRNYGYTF. Full variable domain (outside the CDR3, taken from reference TRBV11-2 and TRBJ1-2): EAGVAQSPRYKIIEKRQSVAFWCNPISGHATLYWYQQILGQGPKLLIQFQNNGVVDDSQLPKDRFSAERLKGVDSTLKIQPAKLEDSAVYLCASSFDRNYGYTFGSGTRLTVV.

The genes are TRBV30 and TRBJ1-4; tentative D call: TRBD1 (5 bases). Per the germline V gene, CDR1 is GTSNPN and CDR2 is SVGIG (reference sequence). This CDR3 is 14 amino acids long. Trimming took 5 bases from V and 6 from J, leaving 16 bases between them. CDR3 amino acids: CAWSRAPNDEKLFF. DNA of the CDR3: TGTGCCTGGTCCAGGGCCCCGAACGATGAAAAACTGTTTTTT.

This clone was recorded a few times. This chain links TRBV4-2 with TRBJ2-7, with D maybe TRBD2 (6 bases). Germline V gene lookup returns CDR1 LGHNA and CDR2 YNFKEQ. The CDR3 is 17 residues long. The V and J ends lost 1 base and 1 base respectively, with 17 bases between them. CDR3 loop: CASSQVGGSGLSYEQYF. CDR3 nucleotide sequence: TGTGCCAGCAGCCAAGTGGGGGGTTCAGGGCTTTCCTACGAGCAGTACTTC.